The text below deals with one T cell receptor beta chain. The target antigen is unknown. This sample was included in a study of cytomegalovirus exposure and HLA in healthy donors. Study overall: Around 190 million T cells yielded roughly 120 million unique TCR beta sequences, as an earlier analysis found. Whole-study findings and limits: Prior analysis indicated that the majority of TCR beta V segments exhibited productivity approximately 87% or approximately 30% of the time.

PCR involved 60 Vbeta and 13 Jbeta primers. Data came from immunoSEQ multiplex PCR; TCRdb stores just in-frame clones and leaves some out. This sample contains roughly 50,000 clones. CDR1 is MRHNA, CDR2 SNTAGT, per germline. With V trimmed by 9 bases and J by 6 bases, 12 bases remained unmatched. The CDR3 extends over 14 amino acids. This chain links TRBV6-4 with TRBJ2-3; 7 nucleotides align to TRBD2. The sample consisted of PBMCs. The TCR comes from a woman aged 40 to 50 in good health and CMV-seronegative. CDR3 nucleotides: TGTGCCAGTTCTCTAGCGGATTGGGGGGATACGCAGTATTTT. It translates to CASSLADWGDTQYF.